Reported below is one T cell receptor (beta chain). What it recognizes is unknown. The germline CDR1 and CDR2 sequences are SGHDT and YYEEEE. The CDR3 is 16 residues long. V was shortened by 0 bases and J by 4 bases, with 14 bases between the two germline ends. These data are taken from a study of cytomegalovirus exposure and HLA in healthy donors. Study results and caveats: TCR beta sequences reportedly predicted most subjects' HLA-A and HLA-B alleles accurately. Analyzed later, most CMV-associated TCR beta chains appeared HLA-restricted. A missense DCLRE1C variant was associated with V- and J-gene trimming of TCR beta chains in a later analysis, and an independent cohort replicated the association. The study listed roughly 160 cytomegalovirus-associated TCR beta chains.

Primers for the PCR totalled 60 Vbeta and 13 Jbeta. Profiled with immunoSEQ multiplex PCR; TCRdb holds only in-frame clones, not every one. The sample consists of under 250,000 clones, approximately 84% of them appearing once. The sequence derives from a girl between 2 and 10 years old in good health and CMV-seronegative. The material sequenced was PBMCs. The chain employs TRBV5-6 and TRBJ2-1; D gene unclear. CDR3 nucleotide sequence: TGTGCCAGCAGCTTGGCCGCAGGCTCCAGTTACAATGAGCAGTTCTTC. This sequence encodes CASSLAAGSSYNEQFF.